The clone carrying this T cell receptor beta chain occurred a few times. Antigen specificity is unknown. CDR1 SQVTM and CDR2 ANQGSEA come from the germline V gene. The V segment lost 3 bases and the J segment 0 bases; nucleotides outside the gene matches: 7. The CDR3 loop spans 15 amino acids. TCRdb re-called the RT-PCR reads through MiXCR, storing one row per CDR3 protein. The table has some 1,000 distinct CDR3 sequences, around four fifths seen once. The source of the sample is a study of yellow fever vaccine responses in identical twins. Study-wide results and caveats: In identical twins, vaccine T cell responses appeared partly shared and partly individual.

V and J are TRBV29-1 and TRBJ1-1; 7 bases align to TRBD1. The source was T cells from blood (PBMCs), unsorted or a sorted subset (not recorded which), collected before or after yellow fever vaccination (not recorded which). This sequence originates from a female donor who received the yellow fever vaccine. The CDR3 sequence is CSVDPGQKMNTEAFF. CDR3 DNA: TGCAGCGTTGATCCGGGACAGAAAATGAACACTGAAGCTTTCTTT.